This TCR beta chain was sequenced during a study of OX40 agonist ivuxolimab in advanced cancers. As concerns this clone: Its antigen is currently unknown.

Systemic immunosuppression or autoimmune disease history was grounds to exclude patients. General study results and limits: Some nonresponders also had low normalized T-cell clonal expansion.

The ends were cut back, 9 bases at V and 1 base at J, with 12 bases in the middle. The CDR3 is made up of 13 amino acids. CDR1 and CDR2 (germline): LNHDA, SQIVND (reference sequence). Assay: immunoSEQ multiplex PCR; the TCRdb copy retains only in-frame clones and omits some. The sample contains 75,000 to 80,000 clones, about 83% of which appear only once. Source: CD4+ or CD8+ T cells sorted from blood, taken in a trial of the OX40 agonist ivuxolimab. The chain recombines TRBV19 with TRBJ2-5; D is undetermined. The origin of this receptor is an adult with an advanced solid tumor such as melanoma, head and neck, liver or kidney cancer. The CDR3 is CASAMTRQETQYF. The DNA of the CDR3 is TGTGCCAGCGCCATGACGCGCCAAGAGACCCAGTACTTC.